A selection of T cell receptor beta chains follows, all from one sample in a study of CD8+ T cells in alopecia areata. Generated by immunoSEQ multiplex PCR, the TCRdb table keeps only in-frame clones and is missing some. The sample lists 150,000 to 180,000 clones; 45% to 55% were seen once. The starting material was CD8+ T cells sorted from blood, obtained at week 0. Every receptor here comes from a human donor with alopecia areata. The CDR3 runs from the conserved cysteine through the conserved F or W. Fields, in order: V gene, J gene, clone size, D gene, CDR3 protein, CDR3 DNA. D genes are given only for firm matches. Expanded clones are given a class, and other clones once, few, many or no size at all.

TRBV7-9	TRBJ2-7	.	.	CASSLNYEQYF	TGTGCCAGCAGCCTCAACTACGAGCAGTACTTC
TRBV4-2	TRBJ2-1	.	.	CASSQGLADYNEQFF	TGTGCCAGCAGCCAAGGCTTAGCGGACTACAATGAGCAGTTCTTC
TRBV29-1	TRBJ2-7	.	.	CSVEETATYEQYF	TGCAGCGTTGAAGAGACGGCGACCTACGAGCAGTACTTC
TRBV30	TRBJ2-2	once	.	CAWSEIRGNTGELFF	TGTGCCTGGAGTGAAATTCGGGGGAACACCGGGGAGCTGTTTTTT
TRBV7-6	TRBJ2-6	.	TRBD2	CASSPRTSSGANVLTF	TGTGCCAGCAGCCCCAGGACTAGCTCTGGGGCCAACGTCCTGACTTTC
TRBV9	TRBJ2-7	.	TRBD1	CASSVGQGSEQYF	TGTGCCAGCAGCGTGGGACAGGGAAGCGAGCAGTACTTC
TRBV30	TRBJ1-2	.	TRBD1	CAWSAGQGSYGYTF	TGTGCCTGGAGTGCTGGACAGGGTAGCTATGGCTACACCTTC
TRBV30	TRBJ2-3	.	TRBD2	CAWSTLGAGGANTQYF	TGTGCCTGGAGTACCCTTGGTGCCGGGGGGGCAAATACGCAGTATTTT
TRBV13	TRBJ1-2	few	.	CASSLPRLNGYTF	TGTGCCAGCAGCCTCCCTCGGCTCAATGGCTACACCTTC
TRBV9	TRBJ2-3	few	.	CASSVRQFTDTQYF	TGTGCCAGCAGCGTACGACAGTTCACAGATACGCAGTATTTT
TRBV29-1	TRBJ1-4	.	TRBD1	CSVRGQGLNEKLFF	TGCAGCGTAAGGGGACAGGGACTGAATGAAAAACTGTTTTTT
TRBV5-4	TRBJ2-7	.	.	CASSRRDGSYEQYF	TGTGCCAGCAGCCGACGGGACGGCTCCTACGAGCAGTACTTC
TRBV29-1	TRBJ2-7	.	TRBD2	CSAREGNYEQYF	TGCAGCGCCAGGGAGGGTAACTACGAGCAGTACTTC
TRBV27	TRBJ1-2	.	.	CATKAGAQGYTF	TGTGCCACCAAGGCGGGGGCGCAAGGCTACACCTTC
TRBV2	TRBJ2-7	.	TRBD1	CASGDRGYEQYF	TGTGCCAGCGGGGACAGGGGCTACGAGCAGTACTTC
TRBV4-3	TRBJ2-3	few	.	CASSQLGGTDTQYF	TGCGCCAGCAGCCAACTGGGGGGCACAGATACGCAGTATTTT
TRBV27	TRBJ2-3	.	TRBD2	CASSPPSGGGDTQYF	TGTGCCAGCAGCCCCCCTAGCGGGGGGGGAGATACGCAGTATTTT
TRBV10-1	TRBJ2-1	.	.	CASSGEGVYNEQFF	TGCGCCAGCAGTGGTGAGGGGGTTTACAATGAGCAGTTCTTC
TRBV4-3	TRBJ2-5	.	.	CASSQEGTNRETQYF	TGCGCCAGCAGCCAAGAAGGGACAAACCGGGAGACCCAGTACTTC
TRBV2	TRBJ2-1	.	TRBD2	CASDPGLAGDNEQFF	TGTGCCAGCGATCCGGGACTAGCGGGGGACAATGAGCAGTTCTTC
TRBV9	TRBJ2-7	.	.	CASSVGLDEQYF	TGTGCCAGCAGCGTAGGTTTAGACGAGCAGTACTTC
TRBV30	TRBJ1-6	.	.	CAWSAPPTYRNSPLHF	TGTGCCTGGAGTGCACCCCCTACTTACCGGAATTCACCCCTCCACTTT
TRBV30	TRBJ1-1	.	.	CAWSTATNTEAFF	TGTGCCTGGAGTACAGCGACGAACACTGAAGCTTTCTTT
TRBV19	TRBJ1-5	few	.	CASTWTADRNQPQHF	TGTGCCAGTACTTGGACAGCCGACCGCAATCAGCCCCAGCATTTT
TRBV11-2	TRBJ2-3	.	.	CASSSYPDTQDTQYF	TGTGCCAGCAGCTCGTACCCGGACACCCAGGATACGCAGTATTTT
TRBV14	TRBJ2-3	.	TRBD2	CASSQIGWTSGGDTQYF	TGTGCCAGCAGCCAAATAGGATGGACTAGCGGGGGGGATACGCAGTATTTT
TRBV30	TRBJ1-5	few	.	CAWSVWGGNQPQHF	TGTGCCTGGAGTGTTTGGGGAGGAAATCAGCCCCAGCATTTT
TRBV30	TRBJ1-1	many	.	CARQGPTNTEAFF	TGTGCCAGGCAGGGGCCGACGAACACTGAAGCTTTCTTT
TRBV29-1	TRBJ2-5	few	.	CSASSGTVHDF	TGCAGCGCATCCTCCGGGACTGTGCATGACTTC
TRBV4-3	TRBJ2-1	.	TRBD2	CASSQVWLAGNEQFF	TGCGCCAGCAGCCAAGTATGGCTAGCGGGCAATGAGCAGTTCTTC
TRBV7-8	TRBJ1-1	.	TRBD1	CASSLALRQGARSTEAFF	TGTGCCAGCAGCTTAGCGCTGAGACAGGGGGCGCGATCCACTGAAGCTTTCTTT
TRBV7-2	TRBJ1-1	.	.	CASSFGPNTEAFF	TGTGCCAGCAGCTTCGGACCTAACACTGAAGCTTTCTTT
TRBV30	TRBJ2-3	.	.	CAWSLPGAGTDTQYF	TGTGCCTGGAGTCTCCCGGGGGCTGGCACAGATACGCAGTATTTT
TRBV4-3	TRBJ1-1	.	.	CASSPAGNTEAFF	TGCGCCAGCAGCCCTGCAGGGAACACTGAAGCTTTCTTT
TRBV5-6	TRBJ1-1	.	.	CASSLDRRGTEAFF	TGTGCCAGCAGCTTGGACAGGAGGGGCACTGAAGCTTTCTTT
TRBV7-6	TRBJ2-7	.	TRBD1	CASSPRPGTEAYEQYF	TGTGCCAGCAGCCCGCGTCCCGGGACAGAGGCCTACGAGCAGTACTTC
TRBV4-3	TRBJ1-1	.	.	CASSQGTDLNTEAFF	TGCGCCAGCAGCCAAGGGACCGATCTGAACACTGAAGCTTTCTTT
TRBV27	TRBJ1-1	.	.	CASSLGSNTEAFF	TGTGCCAGCAGTTTAGGGTCGAACACTGAAGCTTTCTTT
TRBV7-9	TRBJ1-1	few	.	CASTGGTEAFF	TGTGCCAGCACTGGGGGCACTGAAGCTTTCTTT
TRBV9	TRBJ2-5	.	.	CASSVGAAGQETQYF	TGTGCCAGCAGCGTAGGAGCGGCAGGGCAAGAGACCCAGTACTTC
TRBV30	TRBJ2-3	.	.	CAWSRGTDTQYF	TGTGCCTGGAGCCGGGGGACAGATACGCAGTATTTT
TRBV30	TRBJ1-5	.	.	CAWSPGPRLASNQPQHF	TGTGCCTGGAGCCCGGGTCCGCGCCTGGCTTCCAATCAGCCCCAGCATTTT
TRBV10-2	TRBJ2-2	few	TRBD1	CASEDRGGTGELFF	TGCGCCAGTGAGGACAGGGGCGGCACCGGGGAGCTGTTTTTT
TRBV30	TRBJ2-1	few	.	CAWSVGALSEQFF	TGTGCCTGGAGTGTAGGGGCCCTAAGTGAGCAGTTCTTC
TRBV5-6	TRBJ1-1	.	.	CASSVFRERVTEAFF	TGTGCCAGCAGCGTTTTCAGGGAGAGGGTAACTGAAGCTTTCTTT
TRBV30	TRBJ2-7	few	.	CAWSSGGGYEQYF	TGTGCCTGGAGTTCAGGGGGAGGCTACGAGCAGTACTTC
TRBV29-1	TRBJ2-6	.	.	CSVVMEGWSGANVLTF	TGCAGCGTTGTAATGGAGGGTTGGTCTGGGGCCAACGTCCTGACTTTC
TRBV5-1	TRBJ1-5	.	.	CASRTSPDQPQHF	TGCGCCAGCAGGACCTCCCCGGATCAGCCCCAGCATTTT
TRBV29-1	TRBJ1-1	.	.	CSVEAAGVNTEAFF	TGCAGCGTTGAAGCGGCAGGAGTGAACACTGAAGCTTTCTTT
TRBV19	TRBJ2-1	few	.	CASSFRGHLSSYNEQFF	TGTGCCAGTAGTTTTCGGGGACATTTAAGCTCCTACAATGAGCAGTTCTTC
TRBV11-1	TRBJ1-1	.	.	CASSLGVNTEAFF	TGTGCCAGCAGCTTGGGCGTAAACACTGAAGCTTTCTTT
TRBV5-6	TRBJ1-2	.	.	CASSLAEQFDYGYTF	TGTGCCAGCAGCTTGGCCGAACAGTTCGACTATGGCTACACCTTC
TRBV6-1	TRBJ1-4	.	.	CASSEGPRPDEKLFF	TGTGCCAGCAGTGAAGGACCCCGGCCCGATGAAAAACTGTTTTTT
TRBV20-1	TRBJ1-2	few	.	CSARSPDGYTF	TGCAGTGCGCGATCCCCCGATGGCTACACCTTC